Sequencing of this T cell receptor (beta chain) was carried out in a study of cytotoxic CD8 clonotypes in ibrutinib-treated CLL. Looking at the study overall: Response sampling occurred after a median approximately 12 months of treatment (range 6 to 36). Productive templates per sample averaged 255,043; productive rearrangements, 94,082. Study findings and constraints: A difference in sampling times existed between sustained-remission and progressing patients.

Clones were read by immunoSEQ multiplex PCR, and TCRdb kept only the in-frame ones, dropping some. This table holds approximately 70,000 clones, approximately 80% found once. As for this clone: Its antigen is currently unknown. One junction end does not reproduce the germline sequence, and a read error may be involved.

Germline values: CDR1 MNHNS, CDR2 SASEGT. The CDR3 runs 13 residues. The sequencing used PBMCs, collected at disease progression, from a patient treated with ibrutinib. This chain links TRBV6-1 with TRBJ2-7, with 11 nucleotides matching TRBD2. The clonotype comes from a human donor with chronic lymphocytic leukemia. CDR3 loop: CASSEGEALAGVF. In DNA, the CDR3 is TGTGCCAGCAGTGAAGGGGAGGCACTAGCGGGGGTCTTC.